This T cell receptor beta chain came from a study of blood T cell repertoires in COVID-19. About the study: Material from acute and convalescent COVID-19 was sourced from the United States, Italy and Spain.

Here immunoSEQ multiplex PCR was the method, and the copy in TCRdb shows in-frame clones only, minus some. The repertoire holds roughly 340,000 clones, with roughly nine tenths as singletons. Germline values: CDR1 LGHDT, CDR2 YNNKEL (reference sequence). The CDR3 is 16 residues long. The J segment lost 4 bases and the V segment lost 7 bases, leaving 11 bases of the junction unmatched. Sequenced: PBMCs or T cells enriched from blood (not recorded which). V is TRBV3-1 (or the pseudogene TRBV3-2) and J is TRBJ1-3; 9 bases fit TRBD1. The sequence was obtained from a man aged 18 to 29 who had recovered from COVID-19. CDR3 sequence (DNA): TGTGCCAGCACCCCCGGGACAGGGACCAGCGGAAACACCATATATTTT. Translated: CASTPGTGTSGNTIYF.